Presented here are 28 T cell receptor beta chains from one specimen sequenced in a study of blood T cell repertoires in COVID-19. Sequencing was performed with immunoSEQ multiplex PCR; in TCRdb, only in-frame clones are kept and a portion is missing. The sample has roughly 87,000 clones, roughly 89% seen once. The specimen sequenced was peripheral blood. The receptor source for this set is a woman aged 80 or over with active COVID-19.

The chain recombines TRBV5-1 with TRBJ2-7; the match to TRBD2 covers 9 bases. Germline CDR1 SGHRS, CDR2 YFSETQ. The ends lost 0 bases at V and 4 bases at J; junction bases unmatched: 8. This CDR3 is built from 16 residues. The CDR3 loop reads CASSLGGSGSVYEQYF. In DNA form, the CDR3 reads TGCGCCAGCAGCTTGGGGGGTAGCGGGAGTGTTTACGAGCAGTACTTC.

The CDR3 coding sequence is TGCAGCGTTCCTAGCGGGACCGCCGCGAACACCGGGGAGCTGTTTTTT. Its translation: CSVPSGTAANTGELFF. V is TRBV29-1 and J is TRBJ2-2; 9 bases are a match to TRBD2. Germline V CDR1 and CDR2: SQVTM, ANQGSEA. With V trimmed by 5 bases and J by 0 bases, 7 bases remained unmatched. This CDR3 is 16 amino acids long.

The gene calls are TRBV5-6 and TRBJ1-2; unclear D gene. CDR1 and CDR2 (germline): SGHDT, YYEEEE. This CDR3 comprises 14 residues. V lost 4 bases and J lost 4, with 14 bases in between. CDR3 in DNA: TGTGCCAGCAGCCCCGGAGAGTTGCCCTATGGCTACACCTTC. Protein: CASSPGELPYGYTF. Looking up the rest from reference TRBV5-6 and TRBJ1-2 gives the full variable domain: DAGVTQSPTHLIKTRGQQVTLRCSPKSGHDTVSWYQQALGQGPQFIFQYYEEEERQRGNFPDRFSGHQFPNYSSELNVNALLLGDSALYLCASSPGELPYGYTFGSGTRLTVV.

This sequence joins TRBV28 and TRBJ2-2; TRBD2 matches at 14 bases. CDR3 length equals 17 residues. Germline loops: CDR1 MDHEN, CDR2 SYDVKM. With 2 bases clipped from V and 7 bases from J, the junction kept 6 bases outside the gene matches. DNA for the CDR3: TGTGCCAGCAGTTTACGACTAGCGGGAGGGCTTGACGGGGAGCTGTTTTTT. Its protein is CASSLRLAGGLDGELFF.

The chain recombines TRBV2 with TRBJ1-1, with 8 bases matching TRBD1. Germline V gene lookup returns CDR1 SNHLY and CDR2 FYNNEI. V gave up 4 bases and J gave up 0 bases; unmatched junction bases: 4. The CDR3 runs to 15 residues. Here the CDR3 DNA reads TGTGCCAGCAGTGTACAGGGGGTAATGAACACTGAAGCTTTCTTT. Translation: CASSVQGVMNTEAFF.

The rearrangement joins TRBV19 to TRBJ1-5; TRBD1 is a possible D gene (6 bases). Germline CDR1 is LNHDA and CDR2 is SQIVND (reference sequence). This CDR3 is built from 14 residues. Trimming stripped 6 bases from V and 3 bases from J, with 12 bases between. Here the CDR3 reads CASSPQGFNQPQHF. The CDR3 DNA reads TGTGCCAGTAGCCCACAGGGTTTCAATCAGCCCCAGCATTTT.

The chain combines TRBV27 with TRBJ1-4; TRBD1 is a possible D gene (5 bases). The CDR3 totals 15 residues. V gave up 7 bases and J gave up 7 bases, with 19 bases separating them. Germline values: CDR1 MNHEY, CDR2 SMNVEV (reference sequence). In DNA form, the CDR3 reads TGTGCCAGCATGGGATCAGGGCAGTTACTTGAAAAACTGTTTTTT. Protein sequence: CASMGSGQLLEKLFF.

The chain employs TRBV3-1 (or the pseudogene TRBV3-2) and TRBJ2-7, with 8 bases aligning to TRBD2. The V gene's germline CDR1 is LGHDT and CDR2 YNNKEL (reference sequence). After removal of 6 bases from V and 3 bases from J, the junction contained 7 bases not matched to a gene. This CDR3 spans 14 amino acids. Written as DNA, the CDR3 is TGTGCCAGCAGGGTAAGCGGGAGTAACTACGAGCAGTACTTC. As protein: CASRVSGSNYEQYF.

V usage is TRBV27 and J usage is TRBJ2-3, with TRBD1 matching over 8 bases. After removal of 5 bases from V and 4 bases from J, the junction contained 8 bases not matched to a gene. CDR3 length: 15 residues. Germline CDR1 is MNHEY and CDR2 is SMNVEV (reference sequence). The CDR3 is CASSTGQVKADTQYF. The CDR3 region has the DNA TGTGCCAGCAGTACGGGACAGGTTAAAGCAGATACGCAGTATTTT.

V usage is TRBV7-9 and J usage is TRBJ2-3, with D perhaps matching TRBD1 (6 bases). The CDR3 loop spans 15 amino acids. Germline CDR1 SEHNR, CDR2 FQNEAQ (reference sequence). Trimming removed 5 bases from V and 0 bases from J, with 12 bases in between. CDR3 protein: CASSPGQLSTDTQYF. The DNA for the CDR3 is TGTGCCAGCAGCCCTGGACAGCTCAGCACAGATACGCAGTATTTT.

The genes are TRBV7-2 and TRBJ2-7; TRBD2 is a possible D gene (5 bases). Germline V gene sequence: CDR1 SGHTA, CDR2 FQGNSA. This CDR3 has 16 amino acids. Between the trimmed V and J ends, which lost 5 bases and 0 bases, there was a span of 17 bases. The CDR3 DNA reads as TGTGCCAGCAGCCTAAACCTCAAGCGGCACTCCTACGAGCAGTACTTC. This codes for CASSLNLKRHSYEQYF.

This rearrangement joins TRBV18 to TRBJ2-7; maybe TRBD2 (5 bases). This CDR3 contains 15 residues. CDR1 KGHSH and CDR2 LQKENI come from the germline V gene. With 3 bases removed from V and 3 bases from J, the gap between germline ends came to 15 bases. CDR3 nucleotides: TGTGCCAGCTCACCCCAGGACTGGTACTACTACGAGCAGTACTTC. As protein: CASSPQDWYYYEQYF.

The V and J genes are TRBV29-1 and TRBJ2-1; the D gene is possibly TRBD2 (5 bases). There are 11 residues in the CDR3. Per the germline V gene, CDR1 is SQVTM and CDR2 is ANQGSEA. Trimming shortened V by 4 bases and J by 8 bases, and 9 bases separated the two germline ends. The CDR3 DNA follows: TGCAGCGTTGGAGCGGTGGATGAGCAGTTCTTC. This encodes CSVGAVDEQFF.

The J gene is TRBJ2-3, the V gene TRBV6-5; a weak D match, TRBD1 (5 bases). The germline V gene encodes CDR1 MNHEY and CDR2 SVGAGI. V lost 7 bases, J lost 9 bases, and 11 bases lay in between. The CDR3 contains 11 residues. The CDR3 DNA is TGTGCCAGCAAGTTAGGGGTCACGCAGTATTTT. Protein: CASKLGVTQYF.

This clone was counted once. This chain connects TRBV30 to TRBJ2-1; the D gene is possibly TRBD2 (5 bases). Trimming removed 4 bases at V and 5 bases at J, with 15 bases between. Germline V gives CDR1 GTSNPN, CDR2 SVGIG (reference sequence). CDR3 length: 14 residues. CDR3 region: CAWKRMDLNNEQFF. The CDR3 DNA reads as TGTGCCTGGAAACGGATGGACTTAAACAATGAGCAGTTCTTC.

This chain joins TRBV5-1 and TRBJ2-3; no definite D call. The CDR3 sequence is 15 residues long. V lost 1 base, J lost 0 bases, and 9 bases lay in between. Looked up from germline, CDR1 is SGHRS and CDR2 is YFSETQ. The CDR3 loop is CASSLSPGSTDTQYF. The CDR3, as DNA: TGCGCCAGCAGCTTGTCCCCGGGTAGCACAGATACGCAGTATTTT.

This clone was observed once. The chain joins TRBV21-1 to TRBJ2-1; the table's D call TRBD2 went unverified against the DNA. TRBV21-1 is a pseudogene locus. CDR3 length: 16 residues. The DNA of the CDR3 is TGTGCCAGCAGCACTACCCCTAGCGGGCAGTACAATGAGCAGTTCTTC. Its protein product is CASSTTPSGQYNEQFF.

The gene calls are TRBV14 and TRBJ2-2; 9 bases fit TRBD1. V gave up 1 base and J gave up 6 bases; unmatched junction bases: 3. The CDR3 is 15 amino acids. From germline, CDR1 is SGHDN and CDR2 FVKESK. The CDR3 region has the DNA TGTGCCAGCAGCCAAGCTGGGACAGGGCCCGGGGAGCTGTTTTTT. Protein: CASSQAGTGPGELFF.

The chain has TRBV7-6 and TRBJ2-5; 12 bases line up with TRBD2. In germline, CDR1 is SGHVS, CDR2 FNYEAQ. V lost 5 bases and J lost 2; bases outside the gene matches: 12. There are 18 residues in the CDR3. The CDR3 loop is CASSPSLAGGLLQETQYF. The CDR3 nucleotides read TGTGCCAGCAGCCCGTCACTAGCGGGAGGTCTTCTTCAAGAGACCCAGTACTTC.

The chain employs TRBV4-2 and TRBJ2-7, with TRBD2 matching 7 bases. This CDR3 has 15 residues. Trimming took 1 base from V and 3 from J; bases not matched to a gene: 6. Germline values: CDR1 LGHNA, CDR2 YNFKEQ. CDR3 nucleotides: TGTGCCAGCAGCCAAGCCAGCGGGACGGACTACGAGCAGTACTTC. Its protein is CASSQASGTDYEQYF.

This clone has only a few counts. This rearrangement joins TRBV27 to TRBJ2-3; 7 nucleotides align to TRBD1. Germline V gives CDR1 MNHEY, CDR2 SMNVEV (reference sequence). The CDR3 is 12 amino acids. The junction had 1 base not matched to a gene; V was cut back by 4 bases and J by 6 bases. The CDR3 is CASSSRGDTQYF. The CDR3 bases are TGTGCCAGCAGTTCCAGGGGGGATACGCAGTATTTT.

The rearrangement uses TRBV28 and TRBJ2-7; TRBD2 might be the D (6 bases). CDR1 is MDHEN, CDR2 SYDVKM, per germline. Deletions cut 6 bases from V and 4 bases from J, with 19 bases between. The CDR3 has 15 amino acids. CDR3 protein: CASRLTSYYGYEQYF. CDR3 DNA: TGTGCCAGCAGACTTACTAGCTATTATGGTTACGAGCAGTACTTC.

The chain recombines TRBV5-1 with TRBJ2-7; D uncertain. Germline values: CDR1 SGHRS, CDR2 YFSETQ. Trimming took off 0 bases at V and 2 bases at J, with 6 bases between the two ends. The CDR3 consists of 13 residues. The CDR3 region has the DNA TGCGCCAGCAGCTTGGGACTGACCTACGAGCAGTACTTC. Protein: CASSLGLTYEQYF.

The V and J genes are TRBV10-2 and TRBJ2-5; the match to TRBD2 covers 13 bases. CDR3 length: 15 residues. Looked up from germline, CDR1 is WSHSY and CDR2 is SAAADI. V was clipped by 5 bases and J by 6 bases; unmatched bases: 6. The DNA for the CDR3 is TGCGCCAGCAGTATCGGGACTAGCGGGACTAAGACCCAGTACTTC. This encodes CASSIGTSGTKTQYF.

The rearrangement links TRBV7-3 to TRBJ1-2; 7 bases fit TRBD1. The germline gives CDR1 SGHTA, CDR2 FQGTGA. CDR3 length equals 13 residues. V lost 4 bases to trimming and J lost 4 bases; unmatched junction nucleotides: 3. CDR3: CASSSSGGYGYTF. The CDR3 nucleotides read TGTGCCAGCAGCTCGTCAGGGGGCTATGGCTACACCTTC.

V and J are TRBV30 and TRBJ2-1, with D possibly TRBD2 on 6 matching bases. This CDR3 is 15 amino acids long. Trimming stripped 2 bases from V and 4 bases from J, with 15 bases between. The V gene's germline CDR1 is GTSNPN and CDR2 SVGIG (reference sequence). CDR3 in amino acids: CAWSPRGGLYNEQFF. CDR3 nucleotides: TGTGCCTGGAGTCCCCGGGGCGGACTATACAATGAGCAGTTCTTC.

The chain carries TRBV19 and TRBJ1-2; a weak D match, TRBD1 (5 bases). The CDR3 totals 13 residues. V lost 11 bases, J lost 5 bases, and 18 bases lay in between. Germline CDR1 reads LNHDA; CDR2 reads SQIVND (reference sequence). CDR3 region: CAVAGGTRYGYTF. The CDR3 region has the DNA TGTGCCGTCGCAGGAGGGACTCGGTATGGCTACACCTTC.

The chain is built from TRBV13 and TRBJ2-2; unclear D gene. Germline loops: CDR1 PRHDT, CDR2 FYEKMQ (reference sequence). The V and J ends lost 5 bases and 3 bases respectively, with 13 bases between them. The CDR3 has 15 residues. In nucleotides, the CDR3 is TGTGCCAGCAGCCCGCCCCGACTTGACACCGGGGAGCTGTTTTTT. Protein: CASSPPRLDTGELFF.